These 25 T cell receptor beta chains were all obtained from the same sample, sequenced in a study of early stage breast cancer tumors. Repertoires were generated with immunoSEQ multiplex PCR, while TCRdb's copy carries only in-frame clones and drops some. The sample comprises over 11,000 clones, over 60% of which are singletons, and less than 8.5% rests with the top ten. The sample consisted of normal breast tissue next to the tumor. The receptors shown here come from a person aged 50-59 years with breast cancer.

To note about this clone: One end of the junction fails to match germline, which may point to a read error. This chain links TRBV5-8 with TRBJ1-2; TRBD1 matches 8 bases. Germline lookup yields CDR1 SGHTS and CDR2 YDEGEE. This CDR3 has 16 residues. The CDR3 loop is CASSQSRTGRPYGYTF. DNA of the CDR3: TGCGCCAGCAGCCAATCTCGGACAGGGCGACCCTATGGCTACACCTTC.

The rearrangement uses TRBV25-1 and TRBJ2-5; the D gene could be TRBD1 or TRBD2 (5 bases each). Germline V gene lookup returns CDR1 MGHDK and CDR2 SYGVNS. V lost 4 bases and J lost 0, with 12 bases in between. The length of the CDR3 is 15 residues. CDR3 protein: CASSAHGAYQETQYF. The CDR3 DNA follows: TGTGCCAGCAGTGCGCACGGGGCTTACCAAGAGACCCAGTACTTC.

The chain carries TRBV15 and TRBJ2-1; TRBD2 matches 8 bases. Germline V gene sequence: CDR1 LNHNV, CDR2 YYDKDF (reference sequence). The CDR3 loop spans 16 amino acids. Trimming cost V 2 bases and J 7 bases; bases outside gene matches: 10. The CDR3 spells CATSRPGLAISNEQFF. The CDR3 DNA follows: TGTGCCACCAGCAGACCAGGACTAGCAATAAGTAATGAGCAGTTCTTC.

The chain uses TRBV11-2 and TRBJ2-1; D possibly corresponds to TRBD1 (5 bases). The CDR3 length is 18 residues. V lost 0 bases and J lost 7, with 22 bases in between. The germline V gene has CDR1 SGHAT and CDR2 FQNNGV. The CDR3 coding sequence is TGTGCCAGCAGCTTAGAGGCCAGTTGGATTGGCAGGGATAATGAGCAGTTCTTC. It specifies CASSLEASWIGRDNEQFF.

This clone showed up just a few times. One end of the junction is discordant with germline, which a read error may explain. The V gene is TRBV19, the J gene TRBJ1-2, with TRBD1 as a possible D gene (6 bases). Looked up from germline, CDR1 is LNHDA and CDR2 is SQIVND (reference sequence). This CDR3 contains 12 residues. CDR3: CASSRGVYGYTF. In DNA form, the CDR3 reads TGTGCCAGCAGTAGGGGGGTTTATGGCTACACCTTC.

This clone was found once. V usage is TRBV4-3 and J usage is TRBJ2-1; TRBD2 matches at 9 bases. Per germline, CDR1 LGHNA and CDR2 YSLEER. This CDR3 spans 16 amino acids. V lost 3 bases, J lost 2 bases, and 5 bases stayed unmatched. As DNA, the CDR3 is TGCGCCAGCAGCCACCTGGAGCGGGGGGCCTACAATGAGCAGTTCTTC. Translating it yields CASSHLERGAYNEQFF.

The rearrangement uses TRBV7-3 and TRBJ2-2; 9 bases are a match to TRBD1. The CDR3 contains 15 residues. V trimming: 5 bases; J trimming: 7 bases; junction bases outside the gene matches: 8. Germline V gives CDR1 SGHTA, CDR2 FQGTGA. The CDR3 is CASSQTGGKGGELFF. The CDR3 DNA reads TGTGCCAGCAGCCAAACAGGGGGCAAGGGCGGGGAGCTGTTTTTT.

V gene TRBV10-1 combines with J gene TRBJ2-6; D not certain. This CDR3 region has 15 residues. V was cut by 6 bases and J by 0 bases, with 9 bases left in between. Germline CDR1 and CDR2: WNHNN and SYGVQD (reference sequence). The CDR3 nucleotides read TGCGCCAGCAGCCCGACCCACTCTGGGGCCAACGTCCTGACTTTC. Amino acids: CASSPTHSGANVLTF.

The rearrangement links TRBV5-4 to TRBJ2-5; D ambiguous. Germline CDR1 SGHNT, CDR2 YYREEE (reference sequence). The CDR3 runs to 12 residues. Trimming took 5 bases from V and 4 from J, leaving 9 bases between them. CDR3 in amino acids: CASSRRRETQYF. Written as DNA, the CDR3 is TGTGCCAGCAGTAGAAGAAGAGAGACCCAGTACTTC. The whole variable domain, remainder taken from reference TRBV5-4 and TRBJ2-5, is ETGVTQSPTHLIKTRGQQVTLRCSSQSGHNTVSWYQQALGQGPQFIFQYYREEENGRGNFPPRFSGLQFPNYSSELNVNALELDDSALYLCASSRRRETQYFGPGTRLLVL.

There are a few counts of this clone. The rearrangement links TRBV30 to TRBJ2-1; D gene uncertain. The CDR3 runs to 12 residues. Trimming shortened V by 2 bases and J by 4 bases, and 6 bases separated the two germline ends. The germline V gene encodes CDR1 GTSNPN and CDR2 SVGIG (reference sequence). CDR3 amino acids: CAWSSYYNEQFF. CDR3 DNA sequence: TGTGCCTGGAGTTCCTATTACAATGAGCAGTTCTTC.

The V and J genes are TRBV10-3 and TRBJ1-5; possibly TRBD1 for D (6 bases). V lost 3 bases and J lost 4, with 13 bases in between. The germline gives CDR1 ENHRY, CDR2 SYGVKD. This CDR3 region has 15 residues. CDR3 sequence (DNA): TGTGCCATCAGTGATCTACAGGGTAGAAATCAGCCCCAGCATTTT. Its protein product is CAISDLQGRNQPQHF.

The chain joins TRBV5-6 to TRBJ2-2, with D possibly TRBD2 on 6 matching bases. V was clipped by 4 bases and J by 5 bases, with 18 bases between them. The CDR3 is 16 residues long. From germline, CDR1 is SGHDT and CDR2 YYEEEE. This chain's CDR3 is CASSPIGGRLTGELFF. Here the CDR3 DNA reads TGTGCCAGCAGCCCAATCGGGGGAAGGTTGACCGGGGAGCTGTTTTTT.

This chain uses TRBV7-2 with TRBJ2-3; a weak D match, TRBD2 (5 bases). The CDR3 spans 15 residues. Trimming removed 2 bases from V and 5 bases from J, with 14 bases in between. Germline loops: CDR1 SGHTA, CDR2 FQGNSA. CDR3 loop: CASSLYGVSRDTQYF. As DNA, the CDR3 is TGTGCCAGCAGCTTATACGGGGTTTCTAGAGATACGCAGTATTTT.

This rearrangement joins TRBV19 to TRBJ2-5; TRBD1 is a possible D gene (5 bases). Germline V gene data show CDR1 as LNHDA and CDR2 as SQIVND (reference sequence). This CDR3 comprises 14 residues. V lost 1 base and J lost 1, with 7 bases in between. The CDR3 spells CASSIGQGQETQYF. CDR3 bases: TGTGCCAGTAGTATAGGGCAGGGCCAAGAGACCCAGTACTTC.

The chain recombines TRBV5-4 with TRBJ2-3; 14 bases are shared with TRBD2. Germline V gene lookup returns CDR1 SGHNT and CDR2 YYREEE (reference sequence). This CDR3 is 17 amino acids long. Trimming removed 3 bases from V and 3 bases from J; junction bases left unmatched: 6. The DNA of the CDR3 is TGTGCCAGCAGCTCGCGACTAGCGGGGGGGCCTACAGATACGCAGTATTTT. Amino acids: CASSSRLAGGPTDTQYF.

This clone was seen a few times. V gene TRBV30 combines with J gene TRBJ1-4, with a weak D call TRBD1 (6 bases). CDR1 and CDR2 (germline): GTSNPN, SVGIG (reference sequence). CDR3 size: 15 residues. Trimming pared 0 bases from V and 3 bases from J, leaving 11 bases between. The CDR3 sequence: CAWSVQGTPNEKLFF. The CDR3 DNA sequence: TGTGCCTGGAGTGTTCAGGGGACACCTAATGAAAAACTGTTTTTT. The whole variable domain, filled in from reference TRBV30 and TRBJ1-4, reads SQTIHQWPATLVQPVGSPLSLECTVEGTSNPNLYWYRQAAGRGLQLLFYSVGIGQISSEVPQNLSASRPQDRQFILSSKKLLLSDSGFYLCAWSVQGTPNEKLFFGSGTQLSVL.

The CDR3 sequence is CASSLGDSGYTQYF. CDR3 nucleotides: TGTGCCAGCAGCTTAGGGGACAGTGGTTATACGCAGTATTTT. The rearrangement links TRBV7-2 to TRBJ2-3; TRBD1 matches 7 bases. Germline trimming cut 1 base from V and 7 bases from J; bases unmatched to any gene: 5. This CDR3 comprises 14 residues. Germline V gives CDR1 SGHTA, CDR2 FQGNSA.

The chain couples TRBV18 to TRBJ2-7, with D possibly being TRBD2 (6 bases). This CDR3 region has 16 residues. From germline, CDR1 is KGHSH and CDR2 LQKENI. Trimming stripped 6 bases from V and 0 bases from J, with 18 bases between. CDR3 sequence reads: CASSYRGGGTSYEQYF. The CDR3 coding sequence is TGTGCCAGCTCCTATAGAGGTGGGGGGACCTCCTACGAGCAGTACTTC.

This sequence joins TRBV6-6 and TRBJ1-2; possibly TRBD1 for D (6 bases). Germline V gene lookup returns CDR1 MNHNY and CDR2 SVGAGI (reference sequence). The CDR3 is made up of 15 amino acids. Trimming left V 4 bases short and J 2 bases short, with 14 bases between. Here the CDR3 DNA reads TGTGCCAGCAGTTTAAGACAGGTTTCGAACTATGGCTACACCTTC. Translating it yields CASSLRQVSNYGYTF.

The chain combines TRBV4-3 with TRBJ2-7; 12 bases are a match to TRBD2. The CDR3 is 14 amino acids. CDR1 and CDR2 (germline): LGHNA, YSLEER. V lost 4 bases to trimming and J lost 3 bases; unmatched junction nucleotides: 1. CDR3 coding DNA: TGCGCCAGCAGCCCGGGACTAGCGGGCTACGAGCAGTACTTC. This codes for CASSPGLAGYEQYF.

This chain uses TRBV5-1 with TRBJ1-4, with 7 bases fitting TRBD1. This CDR3 is 18 amino acids long. Germline V gene sequence: CDR1 SGHRS, CDR2 YFSETQ. V lost 2 bases to trimming and J lost 4 bases; unmatched junction nucleotides: 14. The CDR3 spells CASSFDPGGTGGNEKLFF. The CDR3, as DNA: TGCGCCAGCAGCTTCGATCCAGGGGGGACCGGTGGTAATGAAAAACTGTTTTTT. The variable domain in full, completed from reference TRBV5-1 and TRBJ1-4, reads KAGVTQTPRYLIKTRGQQVTLSCSPISGHRSVSWYQQTPGQGLQFLFEYFSETQRNKGNFPGRFSGRQFSNSRSEMNVSTLELGDSALYLCASSFDPGGTGGNEKLFFGSGTQLSVL.

The J gene is TRBJ1-5, the V gene TRBV9; 8 bases agree with TRBD1. In germline, CDR1 is SGDLS, CDR2 YYNGEE. With 4 bases clipped from V and 3 bases from J, the junction kept 6 bases outside the gene matches. The CDR3 is 15 residues long. This CDR3 reads CASSSTGDPNQPQHF. The DNA for the CDR3 is TGTGCCAGCAGCTCGACAGGGGATCCCAATCAGCCCCAGCATTTT.

The sample holds a few counts of this clone. CDR3 bases: TGTGCCAGCAGCGCCGGGACTACCCCCCAAGAGACCCAGTACTTC. Its translation: CASSAGTTPQETQYF. The chain is built from TRBV7-9 and TRBJ2-5; 7 nucleotides line up with TRBD2. The trim removed 5 bases at V and 1 base at J, leaving 7 bases unmatched. The germline gives CDR1 SEHNR, CDR2 FQNEAQ (reference sequence). The CDR3 covers 15 residues.

V is TRBV14 and J is TRBJ1-1; 7 bases are a match to TRBD1. Germline V gene lookup returns CDR1 SGHDN and CDR2 FVKESK. This CDR3 contains 14 residues. Trimming at V came to 1 base and at J to 6 bases, leaving 5 bases not matched to a gene. The CDR3 DNA sequence: TGTGCCAGCAGCCAAGTCTACAGGGGCGCTGAAGCTTTCTTT. It yields the protein CASSQVYRGAEAFF.

This chain uses TRBV2 with TRBJ2-5, with a weak D call TRBD1 (5 bases). Looked up from germline, CDR1 is SNHLY and CDR2 is FYNNEI. Trimming removed 3 bases from V and 2 bases from J, with 10 bases in between. This CDR3 comprises 14 residues. DNA of the CDR3: TGTGCCAGCAGTGACAGGGCCGGACAAGAGACCCAGTACTTC. This gives the protein CASSDRAGQETQYF.